The text below deals with one T cell receptor beta chain. Its antigen is as yet unknown. Libraries were prepared by immunoSEQ multiplex PCR; TCRdb keeps only in-frame clonotypes and omits some of them. The sample records roughly 100,000 clones, more than 70% being singletons. The data were taken from a study of T cell responses to AZD1222 COVID-19 vaccine. The V gene's germline CDR1 is GTSNPN and CDR2 SVGIG (reference sequence). Trimming shortened V by 0 bases and J by 0 bases, and 9 bases separated the two germline ends. The CDR3 covers 15 residues. The study, taken as a whole, reports: It was only five to seven AZD1222 recipients who were seropositive at baseline. Donor demographics were predominantly white British with a female majority; clonal diversity may be underestimated. Vaccine-associated CD4 TCRs ranged over spike, dominating at 160-218 and 743-854.

Sequenced here: peripheral blood, sampled on day 0 of AZD1222 vaccination. The V and J genes are TRBV30 and TRBJ1-5; D remains ambiguous. This TCR came from an adult in good health. The CDR3 reads CAWSVRPYSNQPQHF. DNA of the CDR3: TGTGCCTGGAGTGTACGGCCATATAGCAATCAGCCCCAGCATTTT.